This record covers a single T cell receptor (beta chain). This clonotype was found a few times. There is no known antigen for this receptor. One base away there is no much larger clone; base qualities are not given. This entry comes from a study of CD8 T cells in Susac syndrome (dated by TCRdb to between 2019 and 2020). General notes on the study: Of the Susac syndrome patients who were sequenced, about 6 had clinically active disease and roughly eight were in clinical remission. At blood withdrawal, Susac syndrome patients were therapy-naive, treated with corticosteroids (with IVIg additionally given to some), or treated with IVIg alone. The study used repertoire sequencing to test whether antigen drove CD8+ T cell activation and differentiation in Susac syndrome. Study-wide conclusions, independent of this receptor: The number of individuals in the TCR sequencing and HLA analysis was recognized as being relatively small. In the CD4+ T cell repertoire of Susac syndrome patients, clonal expansion was not detected.

RNA was extracted using the RNeasy kit, and about 0.45 to 1 ug of the RNA was reverse transcribed with random hexamers. The immunoSEQ multiplex PCR assay, covering 54 Vbeta and 13 Jbeta segments, was used to amplify TCR beta CDR3 regions. PCR amplification bias was corrected using a synthetic template baseline for primer optimization and computational correction. In the authors' own workflow: Reads were assigned to V, D and J genes according to IMGT and analyzed in immunoSEQ Analyzer, with only productive sequences retained. Clonality was computed as one minus Shannon entropy normalized by log2 of the number of productive unique sequences. For each patient and control, public and private clones were evaluated within the 100 most prevalent clones. Clones were defined as Susac-specific when absent from the healthy and MS cohorts, from approximately 1,100 published viral clones and from other ImmuneACCESS disease sequences. The raw public reads went through TCRdb reprocessing: fastp at Q25, MiXCR clone calling, in-frame beta chains kept. Each CDR3 protein gets just one entry, which takes the most common genes and DNA from the rows behind it. The V and J calls shown here were made by TCRdb, not taken from the authors' results. The sample table shows roughly 250,000 distinct CDR3 sequences, and almost 97% are seen once. Of the sample, approximately 0.1% is held by the ten largest clones.

Peripheral blood CD8+ and CD4+ T cells from healthy donors, Susac syndrome patients and multiple sclerosis patients were profiled by high-throughput TCR beta sequencing. Susac syndrome patients met recently defined diagnostic criteria for definite or probable disease. Bulk CD8+ and CD4+ T cells were purified by magnetic negative isolation, whereas CD8+ TEMRA cells were enriched by FACS. Blood was drawn into EDTA tubes, processed within 24 hours, and PBMCs were isolated by density gradient centrifugation. PBMCs intended for TCR sequencing were cryopreserved in liquid nitrogen and thawed later in a water bath at 37 degrees C. A purity of at least 90% was achieved for sorted or isolated CD4+, CD8+ and CD8+ TEMRA cells. What was sequenced was CD4+ T cells from PBMCs. This clonotype originated in a human donor with Susac syndrome.

The DNA sequence is given as TGTGCCAGCTCACCTCCTAGCACAGATACGCAGTATTTT. It codes for CASSPPSTDTQYF. The chain is made from TRBV18 and TRBJ2-3; the D gene cannot be named for sure. Inclusive of the bounding cysteine and phenylalanine, the CDR3 is 13 residues long. Only the CDR3 DNA is retained, 39 bases long and in frame from the first base. V is clipped by 3 bases and J by 0 bases, and the sequence between their germline boundaries is 4 bases long. CDR1 KGHSH and CDR2 LQKENI are derived from the germline V gene.